These T cell receptor beta chains were read from a single sample in a study of cytomegalovirus exposure and HLA in healthy donors. TCRdb's copy holds only in-frame clones and misses some; the assay was immunoSEQ multiplex PCR. The sample lists more than 120,000 clones, roughly 90% occurring once. Material for sequencing was PBMCs. The source is a man younger than 35 in good health and CMV-seropositive. Both conserved end residues are part of each CDR3. A D gene is named only where the DNA matches it firmly. Expanded clones are given a class, and other clones once, few, many or no size at all.

j_call,v_call,d_call,clone_size,cdr3_nt,cdr3_aa
TRBJ2-1,TRBV19,TRBD2,NA,TGTGCCAGTAGTAGTCTAGCGGGCTTCGGCGATGAGCAGTTCTTC,CASSSLAGFGDEQFF
TRBJ2-1,TRBV18,NA,NA,TGTGCCAGCTCACCACTTGGGGGGTCTTACAATGAGCAGTTCTTC,CASSPLGGSYNEQFF
TRBJ2-3,TRBV2,TRBD2,NA,TGTGCCAGCAGTAGCGGGGACACAGATACGCAGTATTTT,CASSSGDTDTQYF
TRBJ2-1,TRBV28,TRBD1,NA,TGTGCCAGCAGTTTGGAAAGGGGGCGGTACGTCCATGAGCAGTTCTTC,CASSLERGRYVHEQFF
TRBJ1-1,TRBV7-9,TRBD1,NA,TGTGCCAGCAGCAGACAGGGGAATGAAGCTTTCTTT,CASSRQGNEAFF
TRBJ1-5,TRBV7-2,NA,NA,TGTGCCAGCAGCCAGGGGTCCTTAGTAGGTCAGCCCCAGCATTTT,CASSQGSLVGQPQHF
TRBJ2-7,TRBV7-8,NA,few,TGTGCCAGCAGCTTAGAGGAGGTAACCTACGAGCAGTACTTC,CASSLEEVTYEQYF
TRBJ1-1,TRBV19,NA,NA,TGTGCCAGTAGTATAACAGGGCGCACTGAAGCTTTCTTT,CASSITGRTEAFF
TRBJ1-5,TRBV19,NA,many,TGTGCCAGTAGCCTGAAAGCGGGGGATCAGCCCCAGCATTTT,CASSLKAGDQPQHF
TRBJ1-2,TRBV25-1,NA,NA,TGTGCCAGCAGTGAAACCGGGGGACGGAGTTATGGCTACACCTTC,CASSETGGRSYGYTF
TRBJ2-3,TRBV28,NA,NA,TGTGCCACCAGTGCCGGGGGTAGCACAGATACGCAGTATTTT,CATSAGGSTDTQYF
TRBJ2-4,TRBV7-2,TRBD2,NA,TGTGCCAGCAGCTTAACACGGGTAGCGGGGAACAAAAACATTCAGTACTTC,CASSLTRVAGNKNIQYF
TRBJ2-3,TRBV6-1,TRBD2,NA,TGTGCCAGCAGTGAAGCAGCGGGGGGCACAGATACGCAGTATTTT,CASSEAAGGTDTQYF
TRBJ2-1,TRBV7-6,NA,NA,TGTGCCAGCAGCTCGACAGAGACCTACAATGAGCAGTTCTTC,CASSSTETYNEQFF
TRBJ1-5,TRBV23-1,NA,NA,TGCGCCAGCAGTCAACCCGGACATAGCAATCAGCCCCAGCATTTT,CASSQPGHSNQPQHF
TRBJ1-1,TRBV4-1,NA,NA,TGCGCCAGCAGCCGGGACCACGGGGGTAACACTGAAGCTTTCTTT,CASSRDHGGNTEAFF
TRBJ2-7,TRBV27,TRBD1,NA,TGTGCCAGCAGTCCACAGGGGGCGAATAGTCTCTACGAGCAGTACTTC,CASSPQGANSLYEQYF
TRBJ2-1,TRBV9,NA,NA,TGTGCCAGCAGCGTAGAAGGACTGCAGTCCAATGAGCAGTTCTTC,CASSVEGLQSNEQFF
TRBJ1-2,TRBV10-1,TRBD1,NA,TGCGCCCGTAGAGGGGACAGCAACTATGGCTACACCTTC,CARRGDSNYGYTF
TRBJ2-2,TRBV7-7,NA,few,TGTGCTAGCAGAGGGACAAACACCGGGGAGCTGTTTTTT,CASRGTNTGELFF
TRBJ1-6,TRBV7-3,NA,NA,TGTGCCAGCAGGTGGGACAAAAATTCACCCCTCCACTTT,CASRWDKNSPLHF
TRBJ1-5,TRBV2,TRBD1,NA,TGTGCCAGCAGCGGGACAGGGGTTTTGAGCAATCAGCCCCAGCATTTT,CASSGTGVLSNQPQHF
TRBJ2-1,TRBV27,TRBD1,NA,TGTGCCAGCAGTTCCATGACAGGGTCCTACAATGAGCAGTTCTTC,CASSSMTGSYNEQFF
TRBJ2-5,TRBV5-6,TRBD1,NA,TGTGCCAGCAGTACAGGACAGGAAAGAGAGACCCAGTACTTC,CASSTGQERETQYF
TRBJ1-1,TRBV30,NA,NA,TGTGCCTGGAGGTATTCGGCTGAAGCTTTCTTT,CAWRYSAEAFF
TRBJ2-2,TRBV15,TRBD1,NA,TGTGCCACCAGCTCTCGCCAATCGGGGACAGAAAACACCGGGGAGCTGTTTTTT,CATSSRQSGTENTGELFF
TRBJ1-2,TRBV4-1,NA,NA,TGCGCCAGCAGCCAAGAATACGGGACACCAGCTGGCTACACCTTC,CASSQEYGTPAGYTF
TRBJ2-6,TRBV6-1,NA,NA,TGTGCCAGCAGGTACTCTGGGGCCAACGTCCTGACTTTC,CASRYSGANVLTF
TRBJ1-6,TRBV6-5,NA,few,TGTGCCAGCAGCGTCCAGGTTAATTCACCCCTCCACTTT,CASSVQVNSPLHF
TRBJ1-5,TRBV5-1,TRBD1,few,TGCGCCAGCAGCCCGACAGGGAACGGTCAGCCCCAGCATTTT,CASSPTGNGQPQHF
TRBJ2-1,TRBV5-5,NA,NA,TGTGCCAGCAGCTTGCTACTAGTAGGCGGCAATGAGCAGTTCTTC,CASSLLLVGGNEQFF
TRBJ1-6,TRBV28,TRBD1,NA,TGTGCCAGCTATGGACAGGCGACTTCACCCCTCCACTTT,CASYGQATSPLHF
TRBJ2-7,TRBV6-1,NA,once,TGTGCCAGCAGGAAGACAGAGCAGTACGAGCAGTACTTC,CASRKTEQYEQYF
TRBJ1-3,TRBV5-1,NA,NA,TGCGCCAGCAGCTTGGATCGAGTGAGCTCTGGAAACACCATATATTTT,CASSLDRVSSGNTIYF
TRBJ2-5,TRBV30,TRBD2,NA,TGTGCCTGGAGTGAACTCGGGAGGGAGACCCAGTACTTC,CAWSELGRETQYF
TRBJ1-2,TRBV7-2,NA,NA,TGTGCCAGCAGCCCGGACAGAAACTATGGCTACACCTTC,CASSPDRNYGYTF
TRBJ1-2,TRBV6-4,TRBD1,NA,TGTGCCAGCAGTTCGACAGGGACCTCAGGCGGCTACACCTTC,CASSSTGTSGGYTF
TRBJ2-1,TRBV10-3,TRBD1,NA,TGTGCCGGAGGGACAGGGGGCGATGAGCAGTTCTTC,CAGGTGGDEQFF
TRBJ1-3,TRBV5-1,NA,once,TGCGCCAGCAGCTCAGCGGGACGGAACTCTGGAAACACCATATATTTT,CASSSAGRNSGNTIYF
TRBJ2-2,TRBV5-1,NA,NA,TGCGCCAGCAGCCCGGGACAGAACACCGGGGAGCTGTTTTTT,CASSPGQNTGELFF
TRBJ1-6,TRBV5-1,TRBD1,NA,TGCGCCAGCAGCCCCTCTCCGGGACAGGGCGGATCACCCCTCCACTTT,CASSPSPGQGGSPLHF
TRBJ2-5,TRBV30,NA,once,TGTGCCTGGAGTACGGGCAGGGTAGAGACCCAGTACTTC,CAWSTGRVETQYF
TRBJ1-1,TRBV11-2,TRBD1,NA,TGTGCCAGCAGCATGGGACAGGGATACACTGAAGCTTTCTTT,CASSMGQGYTEAFF
TRBJ1-5,TRBV7-9,NA,NA,TGTGCCAGCAGCTTAGCCGGGGTTAGCAATCAGCCCCAGCATTTT,CASSLAGVSNQPQHF
TRBJ1-2,TRBV25-1,TRBD1,NA,TGTGCCAGCAGTGCCCCGGGACAGGGGAATGGCTACACCTTC,CASSAPGQGNGYTF
TRBJ2-7,TRBV10-3,NA,NA,TGTGCCATCAGTGGCCCTAGCTCCTACGAGCAGTACTTC,CAISGPSSYEQYF
TRBJ1-2,TRBV15,NA,NA,TGTGCCACCGGGACGGGACACTTATATGGCTACACCTTC,CATGTGHLYGYTF
TRBJ2-3,TRBV4-1,TRBD2,NA,TGCGCCAGCAGCCAACCCCGACTAGCTTGGGATACTAATACGCAGTATTTT,CASSQPRLAWDTNTQYF
TRBJ1-5,TRBV19,NA,NA,TGTGCCAGTAGTATAGGGAGGGTCGGACAGCCCCAGCATTTT,CASSIGRVGQPQHF
TRBJ1-3,TRBV7-6,NA,NA,TGTGCCAGCAGCTGGGGGGGCTCTGGAAACACCATATATTTT,CASSWGGSGNTIYF
TRBJ2-5,TRBV18,TRBD1,NA,TGTGCCAGCTCAGGGACAGAGGGGGAGACCCAGTACTTC,CASSGTEGETQYF
TRBJ2-1,TRBV4-1,NA,NA,TGCGCCAGCAGCCAAGGCCAGGGACTCGTTTACAATGAGCAGTTCTTC,CASSQGQGLVYNEQFF
TRBJ2-2,TRBV2,TRBD2,NA,TGTGCCAGCAGTCCTACTTTACTAGCGGGAGGGCCGCAGGGGGAGCTGTTTTTT,CASSPTLLAGGPQGELFF
TRBJ1-1,TRBV5-1,NA,NA,TGCGCCAGCAGCCGGGACATGAACACTGAAGCTTTCTTT,CASSRDMNTEAFF
TRBJ2-3,TRBV6-4,NA,NA,TGTGCCAGCAGTGACGCCGGGAGCACAGATACGCAGTATTTT,CASSDAGSTDTQYF
TRBJ2-1,TRBV30,TRBD1,NA,TGTGCCTGGGACAGGGGCTCCTACAATGAGCAGTTCTTC,CAWDRGSYNEQFF
TRBJ2-3,TRBV7-3,NA,NA,TGTGCCAGCAGCATGGGCCCATTGGATACGCAGTATTTT,CASSMGPLDTQYF
TRBJ2-7,TRBV18,NA,NA,TGTGCCAGCTCACCAGGGGTTGGGGGGAGCTACGAGCAGTACTTC,CASSPGVGGSYEQYF